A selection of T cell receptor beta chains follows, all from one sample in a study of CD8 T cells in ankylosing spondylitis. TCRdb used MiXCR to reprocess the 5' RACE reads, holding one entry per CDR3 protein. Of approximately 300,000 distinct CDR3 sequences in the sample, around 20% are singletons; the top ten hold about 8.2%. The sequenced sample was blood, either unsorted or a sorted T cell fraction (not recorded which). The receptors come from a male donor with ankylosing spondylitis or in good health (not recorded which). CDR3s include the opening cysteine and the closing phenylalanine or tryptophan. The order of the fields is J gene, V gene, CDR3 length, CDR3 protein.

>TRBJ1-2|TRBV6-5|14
CASSYSSGGYGYTF
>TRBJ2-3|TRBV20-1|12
CSASAGTDTQYF
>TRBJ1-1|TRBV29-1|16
CSVEDLLGQTNTEAFF
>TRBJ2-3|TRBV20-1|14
CSARGTPSTDTQYF
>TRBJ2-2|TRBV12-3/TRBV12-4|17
CASSLPTGTANTGELFF
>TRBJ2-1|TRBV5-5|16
CASSLFLRQGDNEQFF
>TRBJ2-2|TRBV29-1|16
CSVEDTGGPNTGELFF
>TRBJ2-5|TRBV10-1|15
CASSESREGFETQYF
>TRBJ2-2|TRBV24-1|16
CATSEWDGQVDGELFF
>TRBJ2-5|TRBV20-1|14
CSAPSKGRGETQYF
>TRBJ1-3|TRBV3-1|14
CASSQQDSGNTIYF
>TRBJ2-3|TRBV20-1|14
CSARPVSSTDTQYF
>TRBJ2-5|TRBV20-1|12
CSARNPPETQYF
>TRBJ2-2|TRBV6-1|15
CASSRTSANTGELFF
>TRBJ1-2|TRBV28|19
CASSFRFGGTGGDNYGYTF
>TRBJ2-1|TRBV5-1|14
CASGPGGSYNEQFF
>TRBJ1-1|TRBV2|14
CASKEGAQVTEAFF
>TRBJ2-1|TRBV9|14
CASSVASGSNEQFF
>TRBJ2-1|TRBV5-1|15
CASSLGLAGLNEQFF
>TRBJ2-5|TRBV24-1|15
CATSDLDRFQETQYF
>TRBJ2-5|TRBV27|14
CASSTQGSGETQYF
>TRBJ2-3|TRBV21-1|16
CASSPRFRGHTDTQYF
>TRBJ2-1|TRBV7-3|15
CASSADRGLYNEQFF
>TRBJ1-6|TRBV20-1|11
CSARGASPLHF
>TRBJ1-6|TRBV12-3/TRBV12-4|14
CASSTGAGNSPLHF
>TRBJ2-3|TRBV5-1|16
CASSSTGISSTDTQYF